The next 9 T cell receptor beta chains were all read from a single sample in a study of shared clonotypes between healthy human individuals. Some clones are missing from TCRdb's copy, which holds only in-frame ones; the method was immunoSEQ multiplex PCR. The sample lists around 2,000,000 clones; 93% were seen once. Terminally differentiated effector memory CD45RA+ cells were excluded from the naive CD8 cells, which were CD45RO-negative and positively selected for CCR7. Sequencing was carried out using naive CD8+ T cells from PBMCs. These receptors were collected from a young man in good health. Some clones in this sample may be carry-over from other donors' samples.

In regard to this clone: Within the sample, other DNA sequences also encode this same CDR3. V is TRBV28 and J is TRBJ1-5; 7 bases line up with TRBD1. The ends lost 3 bases at V and 1 base at J; junction bases unmatched: 3. The CDR3 is 15 amino acids. Germline values: CDR1 MDHEN, CDR2 SYDVKM. This chain's CDR3 is CASSFTGVSNQPQHF. The DNA of the CDR3 is TGTGCCAGCAGTTTTACAGGGGTCAGCAATCAGCCCCAGCATTTT. Full variable domain (rest looked up from reference TRBV28 and TRBJ1-5): DVKVTQSSRYLVKRTGEKVFLECVQDMDHENMFWYRQDPGLGLRLIYFSYDVKMKEKGDIPEGYSVSREKKERFSLILESASTNQTSMYLCASSFTGVSNQPQHFGDGTRLSIL.

The V and J genes are TRBV9 and TRBJ2-5; 13 positions match TRBD2. Germline assignment: CDR1 SGDLS and CDR2 YYNGEE. The CDR3 covers 15 residues. Germline trimming cut 2 bases from V and 3 bases from J; bases unmatched to any gene: 1. CDR3: CASSVGTSGEETQYF. The CDR3 DNA is TGTGCCAGCAGCGTTGGGACTAGCGGGGAAGAGACCCAGTACTTC. The full variable domain, rest sourced from reference TRBV9 and TRBJ2-5, is DSGVTQTPKHLITATGQRVTLRCSPRSGDLSVYWYQQSLDQGLQFLIQYYNGEERAKGNILERFSAQQFPDLHSELNLSSLELGDSALYFCASSVGTSGEETQYFGPGTRLLVL.

Concerning this clone: The same CDR3 arises from other DNA sequences in this sample as well. The rearrangement uses TRBV9 and TRBJ1-1; D gene unclear. This CDR3 is 15 amino acids long. The germline V gene has CDR1 SGDLS and CDR2 YYNGEE. V lost 0 bases, J lost 0 bases, and 9 bases lay in between. CDR3 DNA: TGTGCCAGCAGCGTAGGCGCAGGCGTGAACACTGAAGCTTTCTTT. Its protein product is CASSVGAGVNTEAFF. Filled out from reference TRBV9 and TRBJ1-1, the complete variable domain reads DSGVTQTPKHLITATGQRVTLRCSPRSGDLSVYWYQQSLDQGLQFLIQYYNGEERAKGNILERFSAQQFPDLHSELNLSSLELGDSALYFCASSVGAGVNTEAFFGQGTRLTVV.

The DNA of the CDR3 is TGCGCCAGCAGCCCTGACCTCGCTCAGCCCCAGCATTTT. It codes for CASSPDLAQPQHF. The chain couples TRBV4-1 to TRBJ1-5; D gene unclear. In germline, CDR1 is MGHRA, CDR2 YSYEKL. V lost 4 bases, J lost 6 bases, and 10 bases lay in between. The CDR3 is 13 amino acids.

CDR3 amino acids: CASRGGAPADTQYF. For the CDR3, the DNA is TGCGCCAGCAGAGGAGGGGCCCCCGCAGATACGCAGTATTTT. The rearrangement joins TRBV5-1 to TRBJ2-3; D is perhaps TRBD2 (6 bases). Trimming removed 5 bases from V and 4 bases from J, with 14 bases in between. CDR3 length: 14 amino acids. Per germline, CDR1 SGHRS and CDR2 YFSETQ.

The J gene is TRBJ2-3, the V gene TRBV29-1; TRBD1 or TRBD2 may be the D gene (5 bases each). The germline gives CDR1 SQVTM, CDR2 ANQGSEA. With 0 bases removed from V and 1 base from J, the gap between germline ends came to 11 bases. CDR3 length: 15 residues. CDR3 nucleotide sequence: TGCAGCGTTGAAGACTTCCGGGACCGCACAGATACGCAGTATTTT. Encoded protein: CSVEDFRDRTDTQYF.

On this clone itself: Other DNA sequences in this specimen translate into the identical CDR3. The chain couples TRBV10-1 to TRBJ2-7; the D call may be TRBD1 or TRBD2 (5 bases each). The CDR3 loop spans 14 amino acids. Deletions cut 3 bases from V and 0 bases from J, with 9 bases between. Per the germline V gene, CDR1 is WNHNN and CDR2 is SYGVQD (reference sequence). The CDR3 loop is CASSDSGTSYEQYF. The CDR3 DNA reads TGCGCCAGCAGTGACTCAGGGACCTCCTACGAGCAGTACTTC.

Details on this clone: An end of the junction differs from the germline gene, which may be a read error. The CDR3 here is CASSPIRAGNAEAFF. The CDR3, as DNA: TGTGCCAGCAGTCCAATCAGGGCCGGGAACGCTGAAGCTTTCTTT. The chain recombines TRBV9 with TRBJ1-1; tentative D call: TRBD1 (5 bases). The CDR3 is made up of 15 amino acids. CDR1 and CDR2 from the germline V gene are SGDLS and YYNGEE.

The V and J genes are TRBV27 and TRBJ1-4; TRBD1 aligns across 9 bases. The J segment lost 8 bases and the V segment lost 6 bases, leaving 4 bases of the junction unmatched. CDR3 length: 13 residues. Germline V gene sequence: CDR1 MNHEY, CDR2 SMNVEV (reference sequence). The CDR3 DNA sequence: TGTGCCAGCAGAGGGACAGGGCAGGAAAAACTGTTTTTT. It codes for CASRGTGQEKLFF.